This is a list of T cell receptor beta chains from one sample in a study of blood T cells in healthy people across ages. TCRdb reprocessed the 5' RACE reads with MiXCR, giving one entry per CDR3 protein. The repertoire holds 760,000 or so distinct CDR3 sequences, with approximately 25% as singletons. These data also featured in a second study, about T cells of mothers and their children.

Sequencing was carried out using blood. These receptors were collected from a boy aged 5 to 17 in good health. Each CDR3 is given with its conserved first and last residue. Fields, in order: CDR3 DNA, CDR3 protein, D gene, J gene, V gene, clone size. A D gene is named only where the DNA matches it firmly. Rows give clone size only sometimes, using once, few, many, or a class for an expanded clone.

CDR3 DNA: TGCAGTGCTAGGGTCACCGGACTAGCCTACGAGCAGTACTTC
CDR3 protein: CSARVTGLAYEQYF
D gene: TRBD2
J gene: TRBJ2-7
V gene: TRBV20-1
clone size: few

CDR3 DNA: TGCAGTGCCAGGGAACTAGCGCGGAGCACAGATACGCAGTATTTT
CDR3 protein: CSARELARSTDTQYF
D gene: TRBD2
J gene: TRBJ2-3
V gene: TRBV20-1
clone size: few

CDR3 DNA: TGTGCCAGCAGCAGAACGGGGACAGGGGCTTTCTACGAGCAGTACTTC
CDR3 protein: CASSRTGTGAFYEQYF
D gene: TRBD1
J gene: TRBJ2-7
V gene: TRBV12-3/TRBV12-4
clone size: few

CDR3 DNA: TGTGCCGGCACCGAGGACAGGAGCCACTACGAGCAGTACTTC
CDR3 protein: CAGTEDRSHYEQYF
D gene: TRBD1
J gene: TRBJ2-7
V gene: TRBV7-2
clone size: few

CDR3 DNA: TGCAGCGTCCGGGTGGACCACACCTACGAGCAGTACTTC
CDR3 protein: CSVRVDHTYEQYF
D gene: -
J gene: TRBJ2-7
V gene: TRBV29-1
clone size: -

CDR3 DNA: TGTGCCAGCAGTTCCGTTCTTAGTTCGTCCTACGAGCAGTACTTC
CDR3 protein: CASSSVLSSSYEQYF
D gene: -
J gene: TRBJ2-7
V gene: TRBV6-2/TRBV6-3
clone size: -

CDR3 DNA: TGTGCCAGCAGCCCGGACAGGGGTCATGAAAAACTGTTTTTT
CDR3 protein: CASSPDRGHEKLFF
D gene: TRBD1
J gene: TRBJ1-4
V gene: TRBV3-1
clone size: -

CDR3 DNA: TGTGCCAGCAGCTTAGGGGGGGCAGCCAGGGAGCTGTTTTTT
CDR3 protein: CASSLGGAARELFF
D gene: -
J gene: TRBJ2-2
V gene: TRBV7-2
clone size: few

CDR3 DNA: TGCAGCGTGCAGCGGGGGTCGGTGGACACCATATATTTT
CDR3 protein: CSVQRGSVDTIYF
D gene: -
J gene: TRBJ1-3
V gene: TRBV29-1
clone size: -

CDR3 DNA: TGCGCCAGCAGCTTGGCAGGGGGGCAAGGTGCTGAAGCTTTCTTT
CDR3 protein: CASSLAGGQGAEAFF
D gene: TRBD1
J gene: TRBJ1-1
V gene: TRBV5-1
clone size: -

CDR3 DNA: TGCAGTGCTACTAGGGGGACAGGGGGCCCAGATACGCAGTATTTT
CDR3 protein: CSATRGTGGPDTQYF
D gene: TRBD1
J gene: TRBJ2-3
V gene: TRBV20-1
clone size: few

CDR3 DNA: TGCAGCGGTGAGATTATCCAAGAGACCCAGTACTTC
CDR3 protein: CSGEIIQETQYF
D gene: -
J gene: TRBJ2-5
V gene: TRBV29-1
clone size: -

CDR3 DNA: TGTGCCAGCAGTTTGGGAGGGGAAGAAACCGGGGAGCTGTTTTTT
CDR3 protein: CASSLGGEETGELFF
D gene: TRBD2
J gene: TRBJ2-2
V gene: TRBV28
clone size: -

CDR3 DNA: TGCGCCAGCAGCCAAGATTCGCCAGCGACCTCCTACGAGCAGTACTTC
CDR3 protein: CASSQDSPATSYEQYF
D gene: -
J gene: TRBJ2-7
V gene: TRBV4-1
clone size: few

CDR3 DNA: TGTGCCACAAATTCGTGGACAGGGAACCCACCTTGGTATGGCTACACCTTC
CDR3 protein: CATNSWTGNPPWYGYTF
D gene: TRBD1
J gene: TRBJ1-2
V gene: TRBV10-3
clone size: few

CDR3 DNA: TGCAGTGCCCGGGGACGGGAGAGGGAGACCCAGTACTTC
CDR3 protein: CSARGRERETQYF
D gene: -
J gene: TRBJ2-5
V gene: TRBV29-1
clone size: few